These 28 T cell receptor beta chains originate from one sample sequenced in a study of T cells expressing NK-cell markers. Reprocessing the 5' RACE reads, TCRdb reports a single entry for every CDR3 protein and omits DNA. The sample table sets out approximately 460,000 distinct CDR3 sequences. The material sequenced was blood T cells: a sorted CD56 or NKG2C T cell subset, CD4+ or CD8+ T cells, or bulk PBMC T cells (not recorded which). The receptors derive from a woman aged 18 to 75 in good health.

This chain connects TRBV27 to TRBJ2-3; with no DNA, the TCRdb D assignment of TRBD2 cannot be verified. The germline V gene has CDR1 MNHEY and CDR2 SMNVEV (reference sequence). This CDR3 is built from 16 residues. CDR3: CASSPGSGMSTDTQYF.

The chain uses TRBV4-3 and TRBJ2-7; TCRdb proposes TRBD1, but this gene call is untestable without DNA. CDR1 is LGHNA and CDR2 is YSLEER in the germline V gene. CDR3 length: 15 amino acids. The CDR3 loop reads CASSHAPGPDYEQYF.

The rearrangement uses TRBV7-6 and TRBJ1-1; TCRdb's D gene call, TRBD1, goes unchecked for lack of DNA. This CDR3 region has 16 residues. Germline values: CDR1 SGHVS, CDR2 FNYEAQ. The CDR3: CASSLAPGEENTEAFF.

V and J are TRBV7-2 and TRBJ2-3; TCRdb picks TRBD1, but there is no DNA to check that call. Germline V CDR1 and CDR2: SGHTA, FQGNSA. The CDR3 length is 17 residues. CDR3 region: CASSPPRFERNTDTQYF.

The chain is built from TRBV5-6 and TRBJ1-1. From germline, CDR1 is SGHDT and CDR2 YYEEEE. CDR3 length: 12 amino acids. Here the CDR3 reads CASSLNPYEAFF.

The chain carries TRBV28 and TRBJ2-2; absent DNA, TCRdb's TRBD1 call cannot be checked. The CDR3 spans 16 residues. Germline lookup yields CDR1 MDHEN and CDR2 SYDVKM. The CDR3 loop reads CASSPRTGKNTGELFF.

V is TRBV5-5 and J is TRBJ2-1; TCRdb reports TRBD2, a call that lacks DNA to check it against. The CDR3 loop spans 18 amino acids. CDR1 SGHKS and CDR2 YYEKEE come from the germline V gene (reference sequence). Here the CDR3 reads CASSLLAGGPFTYNEQFF.

The chain combines TRBV5-1 with TRBJ2-3; TCRdb reports TRBD2, a call that lacks DNA to check it against. Germline V gene sequence: CDR1 SGHRS, CDR2 YFSETQ. The CDR3 runs to 17 residues. The CDR3 sequence is CASSPYTGTSWSDTQYF.

V and J are TRBV5-6 and TRBJ2-5; TCRdb's D gene call, TRBD2, goes unchecked for lack of DNA. Germline CDR1 and CDR2: SGHDT and YYEEEE. This CDR3 has 14 residues. The CDR3 loop reads CASSHTAGWETQYF.

This chain links TRBV19 with TRBJ2-5; TCRdb indicates TRBD2, and absent DNA this call remains unverified. The germline CDR1 and CDR2 sequences are LNHDA and SQIVND (reference sequence). CDR3 length equals 16 residues. This CDR3 reads CASSTGRALGHETQYF. Combining the CDR3 with reference TRBV19 and TRBJ2-5 gives the whole variable domain DGGITQSPKYLFRKEGQNVTLSCEQNLNHDAMYWYRQDPGQGLRLIYYSQIVNDFQKGDIAEGYSVSREKKESFPLTVTSAQKNPTAFYLCASSTGRALGHETQYFGPGTRLLVL.

The rearrangement links TRBV7-6 to TRBJ2-5; with no DNA, the TCRdb D assignment of TRBD1 cannot be verified. This CDR3 is built from 15 residues. The V gene's germline CDR1 is SGHVS and CDR2 FNYEAQ. The CDR3 region is CASTPMGEYQETQYF.

This chain links TRBV5-1 with TRBJ2-3. Germline V lookup: CDR1 SGHRS, CDR2 YFSETQ. The CDR3 length is 14 residues. CDR3 sequence reads: CASSWQELTDTQYF.

The chain recombines TRBV19 with TRBJ2-3; TCRdb returns TRBD1, unconfirmable since there is no DNA. Per germline, CDR1 LNHDA and CDR2 SQIVND (reference sequence). This CDR3 contains 14 residues. The CDR3 here is CASRLQGSTDTQYF.

V and J are TRBV28 and TRBJ2-1; no DNA is available, so the TRBD2 call from TCRdb remains unchecked. The CDR3 is 16 amino acids. Germline V gene lookup returns CDR1 MDHEN and CDR2 SYDVKM. The chain's CDR3 is CASSFWVAGDYNEQFF. Complete variable domain (other parts from reference TRBV28 and TRBJ2-1): DVKVTQSSRYLVKRTGEKVFLECVQDMDHENMFWYRQDPGLGLRLIYFSYDVKMKEKGDIPEGYSVSREKKERFSLILESASTNQTSMYLCASSFWVAGDYNEQFFGPGTRLTVL.

The CDR3 sequence is CSAPREETQYF. The chain carries TRBV20-1 and TRBJ2-5; without DNA, the TCRdb call of TRBD1 cannot be checked. This CDR3 comprises 11 residues. CDR1 and CDR2 (germline): DFQATT, SNEGSKA (reference sequence).

V and J are TRBV25-1 and TRBJ2-2; TCRdb outputs TRBD1, but without DNA this stays unchecked. Germline-derived CDR1 and CDR2 are MGHDK and SYGVNS. The CDR3 has 15 amino acids. CDR3 loop: CASRGQQGHSGELFF.

The chain links TRBV11-2 to TRBJ1-1; there is no DNA to check the TCRdb D call of TRBD1. The germline V gene encodes CDR1 SGHAT and CDR2 FQNNGV. The CDR3 has 14 amino acids. The CDR3 loop is CASSFLRGGPEAFF.

The chain has TRBV20-1 and TRBJ2-1. CDR1 and CDR2 (germline): DFQATT, SNEGSKA (reference sequence). This CDR3 is 11 amino acids long. The CDR3 sequence is CSGTTYNEQFF.

The chain recombines TRBV7-2 with TRBJ1-5; TCRdb calls TRBD1, which cannot be checked without DNA. The CDR3 is 15 amino acids. CDR1 SGHTA and CDR2 FQGNSA come from the germline V gene. This chain's CDR3 is CASSLVGQGNQPQHF.

This sequence joins TRBV6-1 and TRBJ2-3. The CDR3 loop spans 15 amino acids. The germline V gene encodes CDR1 MNHNS and CDR2 SASEGT. CDR3: CASRQTPTRADTQYF.

The genes are TRBV27 and TRBJ2-7; TCRdb selects TRBD1, and the lack of DNA leaves this call unchecked. Germline CDR1 and CDR2: MNHEY and SMNVEV (reference sequence). The CDR3 spans 13 residues. CDR3 sequence reads: CASSAGGPYEQYF.

This chain joins TRBV4-2 and TRBJ1-4. Germline CDR1 is LGHNA and CDR2 is YNFKEQ. The CDR3 loop spans 19 amino acids. CDR3 sequence: CASSAGGGAYSLLNEKLFF.

The chain is built from TRBV18 and TRBJ2-1. Germline CDR1 is KGHSH and CDR2 is LQKENI. The CDR3 is 14 residues long. The CDR3 here is CASSRQGAGNEQFF.

This rearrangement joins TRBV11-2 to TRBJ2-2; TCRdb's D call, TRBD2, is unchecked because there is no DNA. This CDR3 has 18 amino acids. Germline V gives CDR1 SGHAT, CDR2 FQNNGV. CDR3 amino acids: CASSSARGRGNTPGELFF.

The rearrangement links TRBV15 to TRBJ2-1; no DNA is available, so the TRBD1 call from TCRdb remains unchecked. CDR3 size: 18 residues. Germline loops: CDR1 LNHNV, CDR2 YYDKDF (reference sequence). CDR3 loop: CATSRIRYRAGSYNEQFF.

This sequence joins TRBV5-1 and TRBJ2-1. The CDR3 covers 12 residues. Germline V gene data show CDR1 as SGHRS and CDR2 as YFSETQ. The CDR3 sequence is CASSSKLTEQFF.

The chain recombines TRBV10-3 with TRBJ1-2; TCRdb outputs TRBD1, but without DNA this stays unchecked. Germline V gives CDR1 ENHRY, CDR2 SYGVKD. There are 13 residues in the CDR3. This chain's CDR3 is CAISENRNYGYTF.

The genes are TRBV6-1 and TRBJ2-7; the D gene TCRdb calls, TRBD2, cannot be checked with no DNA. The germline V gene has CDR1 MNHNS and CDR2 SASEGT. The CDR3 loop spans 14 amino acids. The chain's CDR3 is CASSLASRSYEQYF.